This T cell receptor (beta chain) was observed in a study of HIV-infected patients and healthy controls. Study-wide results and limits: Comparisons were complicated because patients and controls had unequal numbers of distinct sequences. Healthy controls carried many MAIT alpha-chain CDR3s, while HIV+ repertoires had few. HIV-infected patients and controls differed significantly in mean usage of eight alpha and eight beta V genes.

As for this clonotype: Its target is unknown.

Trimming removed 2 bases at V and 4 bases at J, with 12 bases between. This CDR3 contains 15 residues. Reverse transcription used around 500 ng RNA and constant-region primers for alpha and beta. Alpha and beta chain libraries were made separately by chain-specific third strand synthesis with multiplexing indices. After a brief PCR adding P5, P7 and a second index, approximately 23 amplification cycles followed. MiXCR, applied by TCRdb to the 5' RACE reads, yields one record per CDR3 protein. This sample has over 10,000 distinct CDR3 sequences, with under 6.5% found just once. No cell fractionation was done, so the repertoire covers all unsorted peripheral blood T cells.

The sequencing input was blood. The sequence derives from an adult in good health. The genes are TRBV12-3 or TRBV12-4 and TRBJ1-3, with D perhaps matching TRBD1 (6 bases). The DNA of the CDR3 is TGTGCCAGCAGTTTATCTAGGGGGAGAGGAAACACCATATATTTT. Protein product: CASSLSRGRGNTIYF.